This T cell receptor beta chain was obtained from a study of blood T cell repertoires in COVID-19. Study-wide background: Nucleic acid was either cDNA or gDNA, and it came from T cells, B-cell-depleted T cells, or PBMCs.

CDR3 size: 14 residues. Germline CDR1 reads SGHNT; CDR2 reads YENEEA. Trimming removed 7 bases from V and 3 bases from J, with 12 bases in between. Clinical history reported by participants formed the basis on which cohorts were assigned. Here immunoSEQ multiplex PCR was the method, and the copy in TCRdb shows in-frame clones only, minus some. The sample contains 200,000 to 250,000 clones, 84% of which appear only once. The specimen was PBMCs or T cells enriched from blood (not recorded which). The source is a man in his sixties who had recovered from COVID-19. The chain couples TRBV11-3 to TRBJ1-4; TRBD1 might be the D (6 bases). The CDR3, as DNA: TGTGCCAGCAACTCGGACAGTTCTAATGAAAAACTGTTTTTT. This encodes CASNSDSSNEKLFF.